The 22 T cell receptor beta chains listed next were all sequenced from one sample in a study of T cells after yellow fever vaccination. In TCRdb, the 5' RACE reads were re-called with MiXCR into one record per CDR3 protein. Of 150,000 to 200,000 distinct CDR3 sequences in the sample, 7% to 10% were seen once. The sample here was CD8+ T cells sorted from PBMCs, taken 45 days after the yellow fever booster vaccination. These TCRs come from a man between 18 and 29 years old who received the YFV17D yellow fever vaccine.

The chain joins TRBV19 to TRBJ2-3; 7 bases are a match to TRBD1. Germline V gene lookup returns CDR1 LNHDA and CDR2 SQIVND (reference sequence). V shed 1 base, J shed 3 bases, and the junction held 4 bases outside the gene matches. The CDR3 is 15 amino acids. Written as DNA, the CDR3 is TGTGCCAGTAGTATAGTGGCCAGGGGGACAGATACGCAGTATTTT. This translates into CASSIVARGTDTQYF.

The chain combines TRBV6-2 or TRBV6-3 with TRBJ2-7; TRBD1 aligns across 7 bases. Germline V gene data show CDR1 as MNHEY and CDR2 as SVGEGT. The CDR3 is made up of 15 amino acids. V shed 7 bases, J shed 0 bases, and the junction held 9 bases outside the gene matches. This CDR3 reads CASIPWDSSSYEQYF. CDR3 sequence (DNA): TGTGCCAGCATCCCCTGGGACAGTAGCTCCTACGAGCAGTACTTC.

The chain uses TRBV7-6 and TRBJ2-2, with D perhaps matching TRBD1 (6 bases). Looked up from germline, CDR1 is SGHVS and CDR2 is FNYEAQ. V was pared by 10 bases and J by 4 bases, with 19 bases between. The CDR3 has 15 residues. Here the CDR3 DNA reads TGTGCCACGACCCCCGCGGCAGGGGTCACCGGGGAGCTGTTTTTT. Translated: CATTPAAGVTGELFF.

The chain has TRBV3-1 and TRBJ1-2; a weak D match, TRBD1 (6 bases). This CDR3 region has 14 residues. V lost 1 base, J lost 5 bases, and 11 bases lay in between. Germline CDR1 LGHDT, CDR2 YNNKEL (reference sequence). CDR3 loop: CASSQARTAYGYTF. In DNA, the CDR3 is TGTGCCAGCAGCCAAGCACGGACAGCGTATGGCTACACCTTC.

This clonotype was observed a handful of times. The V gene is TRBV6-1, the J gene TRBJ2-7, with 7 bases matching TRBD2. The germline V gene has CDR1 MNHNS and CDR2 SASEGT. The length of the CDR3 is 11 residues. CDR3 DNA: TGCGGCGCGGGAGCGAACTACGAGCAGTACGTC. Translated: CGAGANYEQYV.

This clonotype was seen at least ten times. V usage is TRBV24-1 and J usage is TRBJ2-3; tentatively, D is TRBD1 or TRBD2 (5 bases each). CDR3 length equals 16 residues. Between the trimmed V and J ends, which lost 5 bases and 2 bases, there was a span of 16 bases. CDR1 KGHDR and CDR2 SFDVKD come from the germline V gene. This chain's CDR3 is CATSGGRGPTTDTQYF. The CDR3 bases are TGTGCCACCAGTGGAGGTCGGGGACCGACCACAGATACGCAGTATTTT.

This clonotype occurred many times. The V and J genes are TRBV4-1 and TRBJ1-1; 8 bases map to TRBD1. Trimming removed 5 bases from V and 2 bases from J; junction bases left unmatched: 7. The CDR3 is 15 amino acids. CDR1 MGHRA and CDR2 YSYEKL come from the germline V gene. CDR3 amino acids: CASSYRTGRNTEAFF. CDR3 DNA sequence: TGCGCCAGCAGCTATCGGACAGGGCGTAACACTGAAGCTTTCTTT.

The genes are TRBV12-3 or TRBV12-4 and TRBJ1-1; maybe TRBD1 (6 bases). The V gene lost 6 bases and the J gene lost 5 bases, with 16 bases spanning the gap. There are 14 residues in the CDR3. The CDR3 DNA reads TGTGCCAGCAGCACAACAGGGAGGTGGACTGAAGCTTTCTTT. It specifies CASSTTGRWTEAFF.

This chain links TRBV6-5 with TRBJ2-3; possibly TRBD2 for D (7 bases). This CDR3 has 17 residues. Germline CDR1 and CDR2: MNHEY and SVGAGI. V was cut by 0 bases and J by 1 base, with 14 bases left in between. The CDR3 DNA is TGTGCCAGCAGTTACTCGCTGAGGGGGGGAGGCACAGATACGCAGTATTTT. Translation gives CASSYSLRGGGTDTQYF.

There are many counts of this clonotype. The gene calls are TRBV5-1 and TRBJ2-1; maybe TRBD1 (5 bases). This CDR3 has 16 residues. The V end lost 4 bases, the J end lost 0 bases, and 14 bases lay between the germline ends. Germline CDR1 and CDR2: SGHRS and YFSETQ. The CDR3 DNA reads as TGCGCCAGCAGCAGATACGGTGACAGCTCCTACAATGAGCAGTTCTTC. Its translation is CASSRYGDSSYNEQFF.

There are many counts of this clonotype. This chain joins TRBV29-1 and TRBJ2-1, with unresolved D. The V and J ends lost 5 bases and 6 bases respectively, with 14 bases between them. In germline, CDR1 is SQVTM, CDR2 ANQGSEA. The CDR3 spans 13 residues. The CDR3 DNA reads as TGCAGCGTTCTTGAATGGATTGGCAATGAGCAGTTCTTC. Translating it yields CSVLEWIGNEQFF.

This clonotype was counted only a few times. This chain links TRBV2 with TRBJ2-2, with TRBD1 as a possible D gene (5 bases). This CDR3 has 13 amino acids. The germline gives CDR1 SNHLY, CDR2 FYNNEI. Written as DNA, the CDR3 is TGTGCTCCTCGGGCCAGGGCCACCGGGGAGCTGTTTTTT. This encodes CAPRARATGELFF.

This clonotype has more than one count but fewer than ten. The V and J genes are TRBV7-9 and TRBJ2-7, with a weak D call TRBD1 (6 bases). With 2 bases removed from V and 9 bases from J, the gap between germline ends came to 14 bases. CDR3 length: 13 residues. Germline CDR1 reads SEHNR; CDR2 reads FQNEAQ (reference sequence). DNA of the CDR3: TGTGCCAGCAGCTTACCGGCAGGGGTAGCGCAGTACTTC. Translating it yields CASSLPAGVAQYF.

Ten or more counts support this clonotype. The rearrangement joins TRBV4-1 to TRBJ2-5, with no clear D. Germline assignment: CDR1 MGHRA and CDR2 YSYEKL. V shed 8 bases and J shed 5 bases, with 18 bases lying between them. The CDR3 has 14 residues. The DNA of the CDR3 is TGCGCCAGCTCCACCGTAACGTGGGCGGAGACCCAGTACTTC. Its protein product is CASSTVTWAETQYF.

The V gene is TRBV7-8, the J gene TRBJ2-1; 11 nucleotides match TRBD2. CDR3 length equals 15 residues. The V segment lost 5 bases and the J segment 6 bases; nucleotides outside the gene matches: 6. Per germline, CDR1 SGHVS and CDR2 FQNEAQ. CDR3 residues: CASSSSGGGVNEQFF. For the CDR3, the DNA is TGTGCCAGCAGCAGTAGCGGGGGGGGAGTCAATGAGCAGTTCTTC.

This clonotype has more than one count but fewer than ten. The chain employs TRBV6-5 and TRBJ2-7; 7 positions agree with TRBD1. CDR1 and CDR2 (germline): MNHEY, SVGAGI. V lost 6 bases, J lost 0 bases, and 5 bases stayed unmatched. This CDR3 contains 14 residues. The CDR3 region is CASRETGNSYEQYV. The CDR3 bases are TGTGCCAGCAGAGAGACAGGGAACTCCTACGAGCAGTACGTC.

The V and J genes are TRBV12-3 or TRBV12-4 and TRBJ1-2; D gene uncertain. The CDR3 extends over 10 amino acids. The V and J ends lost 1 base and 8 bases respectively, with 2 bases between them. The CDR3 is CASSLGGYTF. The CDR3 coding sequence is TGTGCCAGCAGTTTAGGGGGCTACACCTTC.

The chain recombines TRBV7-8 with TRBJ1-2; TRBD1 might be the D (6 bases). This CDR3 region has 14 residues. V was clipped by 1 base and J by 4 bases, with 10 bases between them. The germline gives CDR1 SGHVS, CDR2 FQNEAQ. The CDR3 reads CASSLVGGLYGYTF. In nucleotides, the CDR3 is TGTGCCAGCAGCTTAGTGGGGGGCCTCTATGGCTACACCTTC.

The table lists this clonotype with a few counts. V and J are TRBV10-3 and TRBJ2-1; D possibly corresponds to TRBD1 (6 bases). Germline CDR1 is ENHRY and CDR2 is SYGVKD. CDR3 length equals 15 residues. V was cut by 10 bases and J by 0 bases, with 16 bases left in between. As DNA, the CDR3 is TGTGCCACCAGGGACACCCAAAGCTCCTACAATGAGCAGTTCTTC. It translates to CATRDTQSSYNEQFF.

This clonotype was recorded a few times. The genes are TRBV6-2 or TRBV6-3 and TRBJ2-4, with D hard to call. Trimming pared 0 bases from V and 0 bases from J, leaving 12 bases between. The CDR3 has 17 amino acids. The germline gives CDR1 MNHEY, CDR2 SVGEGT. This chain's CDR3 is CASSYSPQALAKNIQYF. For the CDR3, the DNA is TGTGCCAGCAGTTACTCCCCCCAGGCGCTAGCCAAAAACATTCAGTACTTC.

V usage is TRBV7-9 and J usage is TRBJ1-1; TRBD1 matches at 7 bases. With V trimmed by 4 bases and J by 10 bases, 12 bases remained unmatched. CDR1 is SEHNR and CDR2 is FQNEAQ in the germline V gene (reference sequence). CDR3 length equals 14 residues. The CDR3 sequence is CASSSLAGGTGAFF. CDR3 nucleotide sequence: TGTGCCAGCAGCTCTCTCGCAGGGGGGACGGGAGCTTTCTTT.

The sample holds a few counts of this clonotype. The rearrangement joins TRBV7-9 to TRBJ2-7; a possible D gene is TRBD2 (6 bases). The CDR3 contains 11 residues. V shed 3 bases and J shed 7 bases, with 7 bases lying between them. Germline assignment: CDR1 SEHNR and CDR2 FQNEAQ (reference sequence). The CDR3 region is CASSLGLEQYV. In DNA, the CDR3 is TGTGCCAGCAGCTTGGGACTGGAGCAGTACGTC.